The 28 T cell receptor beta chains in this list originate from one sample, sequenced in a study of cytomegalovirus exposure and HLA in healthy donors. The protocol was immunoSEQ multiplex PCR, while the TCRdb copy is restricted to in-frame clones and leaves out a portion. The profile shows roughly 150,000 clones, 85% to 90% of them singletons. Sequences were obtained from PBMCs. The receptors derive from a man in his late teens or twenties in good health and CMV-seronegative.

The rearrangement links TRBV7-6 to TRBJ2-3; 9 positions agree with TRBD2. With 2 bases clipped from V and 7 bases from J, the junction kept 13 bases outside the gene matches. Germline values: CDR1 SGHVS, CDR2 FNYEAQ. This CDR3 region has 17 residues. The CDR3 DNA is TGTGCCAGCAGCTTAAGGGCTAGCGGGGACAAACAAAATACGCAGTATTTT. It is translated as CASSLRASGDKQNTQYF.

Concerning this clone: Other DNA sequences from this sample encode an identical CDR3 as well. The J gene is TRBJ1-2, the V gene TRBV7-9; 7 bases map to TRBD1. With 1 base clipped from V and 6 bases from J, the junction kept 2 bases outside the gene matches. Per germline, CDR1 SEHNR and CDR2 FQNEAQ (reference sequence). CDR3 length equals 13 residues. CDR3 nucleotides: TGTGCCAGCAGCTTAGGACAGGGAAATGGCTACACCTTC. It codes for CASSLGQGNGYTF.

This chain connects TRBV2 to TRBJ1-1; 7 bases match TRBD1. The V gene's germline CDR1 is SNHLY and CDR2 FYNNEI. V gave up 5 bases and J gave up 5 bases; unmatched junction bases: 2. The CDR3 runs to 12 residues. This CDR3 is CASSPGGTEAFF. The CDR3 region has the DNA TGTGCCAGCAGTCCAGGGGGTACTGAAGCTTTCTTT.

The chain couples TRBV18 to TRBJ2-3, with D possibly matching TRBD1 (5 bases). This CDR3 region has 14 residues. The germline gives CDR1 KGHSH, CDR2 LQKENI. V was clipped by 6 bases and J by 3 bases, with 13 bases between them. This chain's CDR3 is CASSPMGRTDTQYF. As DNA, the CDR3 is TGTGCCAGCTCCCCCATGGGGCGTACAGATACGCAGTATTTT.

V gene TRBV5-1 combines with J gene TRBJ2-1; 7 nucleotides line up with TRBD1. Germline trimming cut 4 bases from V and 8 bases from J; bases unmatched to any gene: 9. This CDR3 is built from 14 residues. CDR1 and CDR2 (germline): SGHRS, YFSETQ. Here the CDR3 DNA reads TGCGCCAGCAGCCCAGGATTCACAGGGGATGAGCAGTTCTTC. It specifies CASSPGFTGDEQFF.

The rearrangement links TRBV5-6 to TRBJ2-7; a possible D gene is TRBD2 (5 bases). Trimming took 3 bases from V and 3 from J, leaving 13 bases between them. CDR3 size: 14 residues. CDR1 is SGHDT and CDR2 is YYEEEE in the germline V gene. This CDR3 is CASSSRTGIYEQYV. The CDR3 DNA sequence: TGTGCCAGCAGCTCACGGACGGGAATCTACGAGCAGTACGTC.

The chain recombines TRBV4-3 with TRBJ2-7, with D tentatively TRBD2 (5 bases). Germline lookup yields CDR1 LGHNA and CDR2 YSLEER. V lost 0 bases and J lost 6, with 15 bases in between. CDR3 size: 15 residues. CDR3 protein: CASSQDQSLAGEQYF. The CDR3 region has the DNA TGCGCCAGCAGCCAAGATCAATCCCTAGCTGGCGAGCAGTACTTC.

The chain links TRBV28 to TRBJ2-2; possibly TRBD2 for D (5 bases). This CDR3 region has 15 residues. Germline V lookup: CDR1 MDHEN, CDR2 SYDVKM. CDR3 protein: CAVEGPESATGELFF. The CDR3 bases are TGTGCAGTCGAGGGCCCGGAGAGTGCCACCGGGGAGCTGTTTTTT.

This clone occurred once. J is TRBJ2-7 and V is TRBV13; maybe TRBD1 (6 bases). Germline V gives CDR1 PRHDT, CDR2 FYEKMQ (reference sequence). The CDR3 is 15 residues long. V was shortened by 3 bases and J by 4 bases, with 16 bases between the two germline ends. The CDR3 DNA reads TGTGCCAGCAGCTTGCTAATATTAGGACAGTACGAGCAGTACTTC. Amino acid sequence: CASSLLILGQYEQYF.

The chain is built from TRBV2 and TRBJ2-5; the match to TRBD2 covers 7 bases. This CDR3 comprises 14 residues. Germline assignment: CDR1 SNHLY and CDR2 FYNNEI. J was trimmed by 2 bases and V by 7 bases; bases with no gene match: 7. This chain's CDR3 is CASTPAGPQETQYF. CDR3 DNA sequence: TGTGCCAGCACCCCAGCGGGACCTCAAGAGACCCAGTACTTC.

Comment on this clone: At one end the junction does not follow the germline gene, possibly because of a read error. The CDR3 bases are TGTGCCAGCAGTTTAGGACAGGGGACTTACGTGCAGTACTTC. Its protein product is CASSLGQGTYVQYF. This chain joins TRBV27 and TRBJ2-7; 9 bases map to TRBD1. CDR1 and CDR2 from the germline V gene are MNHEY and SMNVEV (reference sequence). The CDR3 runs to 14 residues.

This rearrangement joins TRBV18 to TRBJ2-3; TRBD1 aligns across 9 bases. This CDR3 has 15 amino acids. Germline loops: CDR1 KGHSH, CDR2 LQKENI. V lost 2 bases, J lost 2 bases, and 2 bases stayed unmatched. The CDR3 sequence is CASSPGTGITDTQYF. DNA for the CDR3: TGTGCCAGCTCACCAGGGACAGGGATCACAGATACGCAGTATTTT.

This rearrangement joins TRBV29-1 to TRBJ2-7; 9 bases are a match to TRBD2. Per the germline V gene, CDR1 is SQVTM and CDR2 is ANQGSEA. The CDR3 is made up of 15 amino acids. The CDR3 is CSVTSGDSCSSEQYV. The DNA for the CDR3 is TGCAGCGTGACTAGCGGAGATTCATGTTCCTCCGAGCAGTACGTC.

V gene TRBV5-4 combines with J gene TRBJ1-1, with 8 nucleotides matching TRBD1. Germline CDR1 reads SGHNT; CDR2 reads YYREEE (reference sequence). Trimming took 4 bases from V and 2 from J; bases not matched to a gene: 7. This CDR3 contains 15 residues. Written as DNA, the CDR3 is TGTGCCAGCAGCACTCAGGGGGCGGGTAACACTGAAGCTTTCTTT. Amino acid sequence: CASSTQGAGNTEAFF. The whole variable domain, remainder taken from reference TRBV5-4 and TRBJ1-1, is ETGVTQSPTHLIKTRGQQVTLRCSSQSGHNTVSWYQQALGQGPQFIFQYYREEENGRGNFPPRFSGLQFPNYSSELNVNALELDDSALYLCASSTQGAGNTEAFFGQGTRLTVV.

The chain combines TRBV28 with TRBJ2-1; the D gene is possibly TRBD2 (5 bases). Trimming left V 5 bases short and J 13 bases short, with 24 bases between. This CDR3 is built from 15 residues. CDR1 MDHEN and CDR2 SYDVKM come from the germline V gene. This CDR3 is CASSPRTFISLVQFF. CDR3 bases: TGTGCCAGCAGTCCTAGGACTTTTATCTCTTTAGTTCAGTTCTTC.

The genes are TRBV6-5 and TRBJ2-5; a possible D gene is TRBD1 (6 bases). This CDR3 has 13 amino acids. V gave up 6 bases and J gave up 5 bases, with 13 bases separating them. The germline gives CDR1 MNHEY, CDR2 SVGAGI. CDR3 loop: CASRKTGLETQYF. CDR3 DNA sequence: TGTGCCAGCAGAAAAACAGGGCTGGAGACCCAGTACTTC.

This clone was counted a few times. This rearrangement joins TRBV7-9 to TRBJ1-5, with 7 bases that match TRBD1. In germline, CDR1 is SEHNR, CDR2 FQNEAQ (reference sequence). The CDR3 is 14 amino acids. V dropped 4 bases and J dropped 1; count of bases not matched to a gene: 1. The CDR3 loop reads CASSSDRSNQPQHF. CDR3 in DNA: TGTGCCAGCAGCTCGGACAGGAGCAATCAGCCCCAGCATTTT.

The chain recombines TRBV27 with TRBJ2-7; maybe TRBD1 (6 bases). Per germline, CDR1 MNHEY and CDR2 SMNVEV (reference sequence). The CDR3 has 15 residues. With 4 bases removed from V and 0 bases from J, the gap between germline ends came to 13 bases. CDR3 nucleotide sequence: TGTGCCAGCAGTTACACAGGGCACCTCTCCTACGAGCAGTACTTC. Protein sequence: CASSYTGHLSYEQYF.

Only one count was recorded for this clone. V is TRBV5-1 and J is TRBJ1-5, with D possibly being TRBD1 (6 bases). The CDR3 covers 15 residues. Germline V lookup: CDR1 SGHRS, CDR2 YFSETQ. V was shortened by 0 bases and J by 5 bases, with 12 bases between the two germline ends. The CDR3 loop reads CASSLDRVVDQPQHF. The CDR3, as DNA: TGCGCCAGCAGCTTGGACAGGGTAGTGGATCAGCCCCAGCATTTT.

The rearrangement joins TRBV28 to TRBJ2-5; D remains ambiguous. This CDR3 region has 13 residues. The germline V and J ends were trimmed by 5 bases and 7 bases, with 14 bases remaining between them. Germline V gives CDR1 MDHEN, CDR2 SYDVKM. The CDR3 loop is CASSTRSPGTQYF. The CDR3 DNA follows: TGTGCCAGCAGTACTCGGTCCCCCGGGACCCAGTACTTC.

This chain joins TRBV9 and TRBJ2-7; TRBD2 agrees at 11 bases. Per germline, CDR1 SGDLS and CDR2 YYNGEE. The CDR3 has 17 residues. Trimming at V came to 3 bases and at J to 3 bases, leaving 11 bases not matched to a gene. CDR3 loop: CASSEGGTSGTDYEQYV. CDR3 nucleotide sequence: TGTGCCAGCAGCGAGGGGGGGACTAGCGGTACCGACTACGAGCAGTACGTC.

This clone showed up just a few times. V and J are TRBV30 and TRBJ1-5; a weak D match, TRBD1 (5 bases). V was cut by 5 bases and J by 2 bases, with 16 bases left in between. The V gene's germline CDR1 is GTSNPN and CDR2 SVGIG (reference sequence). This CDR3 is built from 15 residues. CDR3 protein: CAWGPRVPGNQPQHF. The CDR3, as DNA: TGTGCCTGGGGGCCCAGGGTGCCTGGCAATCAGCCCCAGCATTTT.

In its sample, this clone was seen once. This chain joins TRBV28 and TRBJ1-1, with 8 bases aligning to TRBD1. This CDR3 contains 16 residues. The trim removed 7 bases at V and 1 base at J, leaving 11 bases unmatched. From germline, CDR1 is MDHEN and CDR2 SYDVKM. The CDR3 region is CASNGAGTGRNTEAFF. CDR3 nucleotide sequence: TGTGCCAGCAATGGGGCCGGGACAGGACGGAACACTGAAGCTTTCTTT.

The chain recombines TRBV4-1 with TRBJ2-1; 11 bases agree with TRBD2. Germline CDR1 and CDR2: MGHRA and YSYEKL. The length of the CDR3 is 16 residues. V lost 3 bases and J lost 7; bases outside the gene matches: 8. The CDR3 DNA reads TGCGCCAGCAGCCAGGTGCTAGCGGGAGGCTTGAATGAGCAGTTCTTC. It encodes CASSQVLAGGLNEQFF.

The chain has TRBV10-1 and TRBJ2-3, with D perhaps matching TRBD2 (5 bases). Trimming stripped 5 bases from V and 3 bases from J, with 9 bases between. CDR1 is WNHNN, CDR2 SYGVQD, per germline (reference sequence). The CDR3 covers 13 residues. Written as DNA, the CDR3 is TGCGCCAGCAGTCCCGGGAAGACAGATACGCAGTATTTT. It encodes CASSPGKTDTQYF.

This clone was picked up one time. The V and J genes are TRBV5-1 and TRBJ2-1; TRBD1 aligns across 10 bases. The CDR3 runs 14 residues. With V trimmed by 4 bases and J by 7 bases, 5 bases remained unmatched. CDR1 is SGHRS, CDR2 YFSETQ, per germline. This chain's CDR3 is CASSTDRGRNEQFF. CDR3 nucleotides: TGCGCCAGCAGCACCGACAGGGGGCGGAATGAGCAGTTCTTC.

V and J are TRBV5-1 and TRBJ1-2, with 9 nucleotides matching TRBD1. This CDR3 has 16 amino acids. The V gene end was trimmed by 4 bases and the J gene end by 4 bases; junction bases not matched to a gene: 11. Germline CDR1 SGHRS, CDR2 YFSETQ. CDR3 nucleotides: TGCGCCAGCAGCCCGGGGAGAGGGGACAGGGTCTATGGCTACACCTTC. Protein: CASSPGRGDRVYGYTF.

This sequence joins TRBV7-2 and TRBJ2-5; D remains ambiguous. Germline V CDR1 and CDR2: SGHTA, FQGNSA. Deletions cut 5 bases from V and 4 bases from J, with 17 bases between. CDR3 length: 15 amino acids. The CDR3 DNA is TGTGCCAGCAGCCTCACATTTCTCAACAGAGAGACCCAGTACTTC. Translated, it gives CASSLTFLNRETQYF.